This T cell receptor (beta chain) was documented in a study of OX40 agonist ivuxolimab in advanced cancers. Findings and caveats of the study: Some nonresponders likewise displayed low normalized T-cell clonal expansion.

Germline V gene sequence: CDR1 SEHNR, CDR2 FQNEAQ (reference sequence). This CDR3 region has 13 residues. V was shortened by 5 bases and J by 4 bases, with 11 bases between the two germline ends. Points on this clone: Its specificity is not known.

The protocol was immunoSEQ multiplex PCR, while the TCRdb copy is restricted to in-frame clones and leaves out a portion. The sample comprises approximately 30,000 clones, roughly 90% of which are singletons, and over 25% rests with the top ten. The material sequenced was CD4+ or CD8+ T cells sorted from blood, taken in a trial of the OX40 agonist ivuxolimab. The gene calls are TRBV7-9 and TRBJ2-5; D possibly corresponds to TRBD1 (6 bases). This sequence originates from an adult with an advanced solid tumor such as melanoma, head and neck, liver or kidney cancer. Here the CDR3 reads CASSPWGRETQYF. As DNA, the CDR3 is TGTGCCAGCAGCCCCTGGGGGCGAGAGACCCAGTACTTC.